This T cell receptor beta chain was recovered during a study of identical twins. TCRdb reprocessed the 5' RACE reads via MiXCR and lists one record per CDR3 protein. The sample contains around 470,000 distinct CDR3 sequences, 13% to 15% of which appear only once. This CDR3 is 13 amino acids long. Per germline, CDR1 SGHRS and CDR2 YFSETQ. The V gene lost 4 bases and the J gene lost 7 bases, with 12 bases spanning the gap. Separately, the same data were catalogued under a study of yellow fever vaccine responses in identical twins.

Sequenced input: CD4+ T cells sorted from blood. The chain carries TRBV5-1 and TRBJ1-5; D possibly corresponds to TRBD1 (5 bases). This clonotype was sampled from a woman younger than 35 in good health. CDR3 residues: CASSGGLGQPQHF. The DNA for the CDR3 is TGCGCCAGCAGCGGGGGGTTGGGACAGCCCCAGCATTTT.